This entry lists 16 T cell receptor beta chains sequenced from one sample in a study of regulatory T cells in long-lasting Graves disease. Time point denoted: persistent/refractory GD, antithyroid drugs over 5 years with positive TRAb. PBMC RNA served as the TCR library source. CDR3 regions were amplified by Arm-PCR using iRepertoire HTBI primers to build TCR beta libraries. MiXCR, applied by TCRdb to the multiplex PCR reads, yields one record per CDR3 protein. The sample includes almost 350,000 distinct CDR3 sequences, around 19% of them seen just once. The source was peripheral blood mononuclear cells (PBMCs), collected when the disease was refractory, from a patient treated with antithyroid drugs. The receptors were sampled from a female donor with Graves disease.

This chain joins TRBV19 and TRBJ1-2; 9 bases match TRBD1. The CDR3 covers 14 residues. Trimming cost V 3 bases and J 8 bases; bases outside gene matches: 7. The germline V gene has CDR1 LNHDA and CDR2 SQIVND (reference sequence). The CDR3, as DNA: TGTGCCAGTAGTATTATACAGGGGGCGAAGGGCTACACCTTC. Protein sequence: CASSIIQGAKGYTF.

At least ten counts were recorded for this clonotype. The chain links TRBV5-1 to TRBJ2-7; tentative D call: TRBD1 (6 bases). Germline V gene sequence: CDR1 SGHRS, CDR2 YFSETQ. The CDR3 has 13 amino acids. Trimming took 4 bases from V and 4 from J, leaving 12 bases between them. CDR3 DNA sequence: TGCGCCAGCAGCGTCCAGGGGAAGTACGAGCAGTACTTC. The encoded protein is CASSVQGKYEQYF. Full variable domain (rest looked up from reference TRBV5-1 and TRBJ2-7): KAGVTQTPRYLIKTRGQQVTLSCSPISGHRSVSWYQQTPGQGLQFLFEYFSETQRNKGNFPGRFSGRQFSNSRSEMNVSTLELGDSALYLCASSVQGKYEQYFGPGTRLTVT.

This clonotype appeared a few times. The chain has TRBV7-2 and TRBJ1-5; 9 bases agree with TRBD1. Germline assignment: CDR1 SGHTA and CDR2 FQGNSA. J gave up 5 bases and V 4 bases, and 12 bases lay outside the gene matches. The CDR3 contains 17 residues. The CDR3 spells CASSSGGQGRMHQPQHF. The CDR3 DNA reads TGTGCCAGCAGCTCGGGGGGACAGGGAAGAATGCATCAGCCCCAGCATTTT.

The sample holds many counts of this clonotype. This sequence joins TRBV24-1 and TRBJ2-5; D gene ambiguous. Trimming shortened V by 5 bases and J by 4 bases, and 10 bases separated the two germline ends. Germline V gene data show CDR1 as KGHDR and CDR2 as SFDVKD. The CDR3 contains 13 residues. For the CDR3, the DNA is TGTGCCACCAGTGTAGGTAGTGTAGAGACCCAGTACTTC. Protein sequence: CATSVGSVETQYF.

Comments on this clonotype: A much larger clone differs from this one at a single base, so this may be a read error. This is likely a read error, given that the CDR3 carries no conserved phenylalanine or tryptophan at its end. The chain is built from TRBV7-9 and TRBJ1-2; 12 nucleotides align to TRBD1. V was pared by 4 bases and J by 3 bases, with 3 bases of the junction left unmatched. This CDR3 comprises 15 residues. CDR1 is SEHNR, CDR2 FQNEAQ, per germline (reference sequence). CDR3 nucleotides: TGTGCCAGCAGCTGGGACAGGGGGCGTGACTATGGCTACACCCTC. Residues: CASSWDRGRDYGYTL.

This clonotype was counted a few times. The chain employs TRBV7-9 and TRBJ2-7; TRBD2 might be the D (6 bases). The ends were cut back, 5 bases at V and 8 bases at J, with 13 bases in the middle. There are 12 residues in the CDR3. The germline gives CDR1 SEHNR, CDR2 FQNEAQ (reference sequence). CDR3 coding DNA: TGTGCCAGCAGCAAACTAGCTCCCAAGCAGTACTTC. This translates into CASSKLAPKQYF.

The chain employs TRBV18 and TRBJ2-2; TRBD2 matches at 7 bases. This CDR3 contains 16 residues. The trim removed 7 bases at V and 2 bases at J, leaving 10 bases unmatched. The germline V gene encodes CDR1 KGHSH and CDR2 LQKENI. CDR3 sequence reads: CASYNSGLHNTGELFF. CDR3 bases: TGTGCCAGCTACAACTCGGGACTACACAACACCGGGGAGCTGTTTTTT.

This clonotype was seen many times. V usage is TRBV2 and J usage is TRBJ2-7; D remains unclear. V was shortened by 10 bases and J by 3 bases, with 10 bases between the two germline ends. The CDR3 is 11 amino acids. CDR1 is SNHLY and CDR2 is FYNNEI in the germline V gene. The CDR3 sequence is CATPKGYEQYF. The CDR3 DNA is TGTGCCACCCCGAAAGGCTACGAGCAGTACTTC.

As for this clonotype: A much larger clonotype is one base distant, so this may be a read error. The CDR3 DNA sequence: TGTGCCAGTAGTGGAGGGGGCAGCTATGGCCACACCTTC. Encoded protein: CASSGGGSYGHTF. The rearrangement uses TRBV19 and TRBJ1-2; 7 nucleotides line up with TRBD1. Germline lookup yields CDR1 LNHDA and CDR2 SQIVND (reference sequence). The CDR3 runs to 13 residues.

This clonotype has ten or more counts. This rearrangement joins TRBV2 to TRBJ2-2, with TRBD1 matching 9 bases. V was pared by 8 bases and J by 4 bases, with 5 bases of the junction left unmatched. The CDR3 is made up of 14 amino acids. The germline V gene encodes CDR1 SNHLY and CDR2 FYNNEI. The CDR3 protein is CASCGQGPTGELFF. The CDR3 coding sequence is TGTGCCAGCTGTGGACAGGGGCCCACCGGGGAGCTGTTTTTT. The whole variable domain, filled in from reference TRBV2 and TRBJ2-2, reads EPEVTQTPSHQVTQMGQEVILRCVPISNHLYFYWYRQILGQKVEFLVSFYNNEISEKSEIFDDQFSVERPDGSNFTLKIRSTKLEDSAMYFCASCGQGPTGELFFGEGSRLTVL.

This clonotype was seen repeatedly, ten times or more. The chain carries TRBV11-2 and TRBJ1-1; no firm D call. The CDR3 has 16 amino acids. Trimming stripped 5 bases from V and 4 bases from J, with 20 bases between. Germline loops: CDR1 SGHAT, CDR2 FQNNGV. This CDR3 is CASSRRTTPRGTEAFF. In DNA, the CDR3 is TGTGCCAGCAGCCGCCGTACTACCCCAAGAGGCACTGAAGCTTTCTTT. Full variable domain (rest looked up from reference TRBV11-2 and TRBJ1-1): EAGVAQSPRYKIIEKRQSVAFWCNPISGHATLYWYQQILGQGPKLLIQFQNNGVVDDSQLPKDRFSAERLKGVDSTLKIQPAKLEDSAVYLCASSRRTTPRGTEAFFGQGTRLTVV.

This clonotype was seen only once. The rearrangement joins TRBV9 to TRBJ2-7; TRBD1 might be the D (6 bases). Trimming took 3 bases from V and 2 from J, leaving 15 bases between them. Looked up from germline, CDR1 is SGDLS and CDR2 is YYNGEE. The CDR3 sequence is 15 residues long. CDR3 DNA sequence: TGTGCCAGCAGCGCTCAGACAGGTGATACCTACGAGCAGTACTTC. Its protein is CASSAQTGDTYEQYF.

This clonotype occurred a few times. The chain employs TRBV12-3 or TRBV12-4 and TRBJ1-4; D possibly corresponds to TRBD1 (5 bases). Deletions cut 5 bases from V and 3 bases from J, with 16 bases between. This CDR3 is built from 16 residues. In DNA, the CDR3 is TGTGCCAGCAGTCCCCTGGCCCAGGGTTCTAATGAAAAACTGTTTTTT. This codes for CASSPLAQGSNEKLFF.

The J gene is TRBJ1-1, the V gene TRBV7-9; 8 bases match TRBD1. The CDR3 contains 15 residues. Germline V lookup: CDR1 SEHNR, CDR2 FQNEAQ (reference sequence). Trimming took 4 bases from V and 1 from J; bases not matched to a gene: 5. In DNA form, the CDR3 reads TGTGCCAGCAGCTCCGTCGGACAGGGGAACACTGAAGCTTTCTTT. Translating gives CASSSVGQGNTEAFF. The complete variable domain, with remaining parts taken from reference TRBV7-9 and TRBJ1-1, reads DTGVSQNPRHKITKRGQNVTFRCDPISEHNRLYWYRQTLGQGPEFLTYFQNEAQLEKSRLLSDRFSAERPKGSFSTLEIQRTEQGDSAMYLCASSSVGQGNTEAFFGQGTRLTVV.

This clonotype has at least ten counts. This rearrangement joins TRBV11-2 to TRBJ1-2; D not certain. Germline V CDR1 and CDR2: SGHAT, FQNNGV. V lost 3 bases and J 2 bases, leaving 7 bases between the germline ends. CDR3 length: 13 residues. CDR3 region: CASSLTENYGYTF. The DNA for the CDR3 is TGTGCCAGCAGCTTGACGGAGAACTATGGCTACACCTTC.

CDR3 DNA: TGTGCCAGCTCACGACAGGCGGCCGGGGAGCTGTTTTTT. Translation gives CASSRQAAGELFF. The chain uses TRBV18 and TRBJ2-2; D is perhaps TRBD1 (6 bases). The CDR3 runs to 13 residues. With 4 bases removed from V and 6 bases from J, the gap between germline ends came to 9 bases. CDR1 and CDR2 from the germline V gene are KGHSH and LQKENI.